These 12 T cell receptor beta chains were all obtained from the same sample, sequenced in a study of identical twins listed by TCRdb under 2016. Libraries were constructed by 5' RACE. Reads for this sample came from an Illumina HiSeq 2000. The public reads were reprocessed in TCRdb via fastp at Q25 and MiXCR, keeping in-frame beta chains. Rows with one shared CDR3 protein collapse into an entry with the most common genes and DNA. The sample includes under 300,000 distinct CDR3 sequences, with roughly 13% observed a single time. The top ten clones comprise roughly 4% of the sample. These data also featured in a second study, about yellow fever vaccine responses in identical twins.

The sample consisted of memory (CD45RO+) T cells sorted from blood. The cell subset or site label, read with the paper, signifies: CD45RO+ enriched T cells. All receptors come from a woman between 18 and 30 years old in good health.

This clonotype was observed a handful of times. This chain links TRBV12-3 or TRBV12-4 with TRBJ2-7; TRBD2 matches 14 bases. J gave up 0 bases and V 7 bases, and 11 bases lay outside the gene matches. The CDR3 loop spans 18 amino acids. The CDR3 loop is CASNPGLAGGPSSYEQYF. The CDR3 DNA is TGTGCCAGCAACCCCGGACTAGCGGGAGGACCAAGCTCCTACGAGCAGTACTTC.

J is TRBJ2-4 and V is TRBV11-2; the D is unclear. V was cut by 1 base and J by 8 bases, with 3 bases left in between. The CDR3 has 11 amino acids. Germline CDR1 is SGHAT and CDR2 is FQNNGV. The CDR3 DNA reads TGTGCCAGCAGCTTAGGAGACATTCAGTACTTC. This translates into CASSLGDIQYF.

The chain links TRBV20-1 to TRBJ1-5, with D possibly TRBD1 on 6 matching bases. The CDR3 covers 13 residues. Trimming stripped 6 bases from V and 2 bases from J, with 11 bases between. Germline V gives CDR1 DFQATT, CDR2 SNEGSKA (reference sequence). The CDR3 bases are TGCAGTGCCCCCCCAGGGGGCAATCAGCCCCAGCATTTT. Translation gives CSAPPGGNQPQHF.

This clonotype has at least ten counts. The rearrangement joins TRBV12-5 to TRBJ2-2, with 7 bases lining up with TRBD1. The CDR3 has 19 residues. CDR1 LGHNT and CDR2 FRNRAP come from the germline V gene. V dropped 0 bases and J dropped 1; count of bases not matched to a gene: 11. The CDR3: CASGLVPLTGEQNTGELFF. In DNA form, the CDR3 reads TGTGCTAGTGGTTTGGTCCCTTTAACAGGGGAACAGAACACCGGGGAGCTGTTTTTT.

This clonotype was observed at least ten times. The rearrangement links TRBV7-9 to TRBJ2-7; D gene ambiguous. CDR1 and CDR2 from the germline V gene are SEHNR and FQNEAQ (reference sequence). This CDR3 is built from 12 residues. CDR3 nucleotide sequence: TGTGGGTGTACGCCTCCCTCCTACGAGCAGTACTTC. Protein sequence: CGCTPPSYEQYF.

The chain is built from TRBV12-3 or TRBV12-4 and TRBJ2-7; D is possibly TRBD2 (6 bases). V gave up 7 bases and J gave up 5 bases, with 9 bases separating them. The CDR3 covers 11 residues. The CDR3 DNA is TGTGCCAGCAAGGCGGGACACGAGCAGTACTTC. Translating gives CASKAGHEQYF.

This clonotype was observed many times. V and J are TRBV15 and TRBJ2-3, with 9 bases fitting TRBD1. Trimming at V came to 3 bases and at J to 7 bases, leaving 11 bases not matched to a gene. The CDR3 is made up of 16 amino acids. Germline CDR1 LNHNV, CDR2 YYDKDF (reference sequence). CDR3 region: CATSSSGTGRINTQYF. In DNA, the CDR3 is TGTGCCACCAGCAGTTCCGGGACAGGGAGGATAAATACGCAGTATTTT.

The chain employs TRBV11-2 and TRBJ2-5; 8 bases match TRBD1. The CDR3 has 14 residues. The V gene's germline CDR1 is SGHAT and CDR2 FQNNGV. Germline trimming cut 6 bases from V and 5 bases from J; bases unmatched to any gene: 8. This chain's CDR3 is CASRATGVGETQYF. For the CDR3, the DNA is TGTGCCAGCAGGGCGACAGGGGTTGGGGAGACCCAGTACTTC. Based on the CDR3 plus reference TRBV11-2 and TRBJ2-5, the full variable domain is EAGVAQSPRYKIIEKRQSVAFWCNPISGHATLYWYQQILGQGPKLLIQFQNNGVVDDSQLPKDRFSAERLKGVDSTLKIQPAKLEDSAVYLCASRATGVGETQYFGPGTRLLVL.

The table lists this clonotype with a few counts. V and J are TRBV30 and TRBJ2-7; 8 bases match TRBD1. Germline CDR1 reads GTSNPN; CDR2 reads SVGIG (reference sequence). The CDR3 is made up of 16 amino acids. After removal of 2 bases from V and 2 bases from J, the junction contained 11 bases not matched to a gene. The CDR3 sequence is CAWSPSRTGHPYEQYF. The DNA for the CDR3 is TGTGCCTGGAGTCCCTCCCGGACAGGGCACCCCTACGAGCAGTACTTC.

In this sample, this clonotype is medium-sized. The rearrangement links TRBV7-9 to TRBJ2-3; D unresolved. Looked up from germline, CDR1 is SEHNR and CDR2 is FQNEAQ (reference sequence). This CDR3 is built from 13 residues. The V gene lost 4 bases and the J gene lost 4 bases, with 9 bases spanning the gap. The CDR3: CASSYNAADTQYF. Written as DNA, the CDR3 is TGTGCCAGCAGCTATAATGCCGCAGATACGCAGTATTTT. Full variable domain (outside the CDR3, taken from reference TRBV7-9 and TRBJ2-3): DTGVSQNPRHKITKRGQNVTFRCDPISEHNRLYWYRQTLGQGPEFLTYFQNEAQLEKSRLLSDRFSAERPKGSFSTLEIQRTEQGDSAMYLCASSYNAADTQYFGPGTRLTVL.

This clonotype has at least ten counts. The chain uses TRBV20-1 and TRBJ1-4; no clear D gene. The CDR3 totals 13 residues. V was cut by 4 bases and J by 6 bases, with 12 bases left in between. Germline lookup yields CDR1 DFQATT and CDR2 SNEGSKA (reference sequence). CDR3 bases: TGCAGTGCTACGTTCTCGGGAGATGAAAAACTGTTTTTT. Translated: CSATFSGDEKLFF.

This clonotype was recorded many times. The CDR3 spells CASSFGGAGQPQHF. The CDR3 DNA sequence: TGTGCCAGCAGCTTCGGGGGCGCGGGACAGCCCCAGCATTTT. The chain couples TRBV7-8 to TRBJ1-5; a weak D match, TRBD1 (6 bases). Germline CDR1 reads SGHVS; CDR2 reads FQNEAQ. Trimming left V 3 bases short and J 7 bases short, with 13 bases between. The CDR3 covers 14 residues.